The 27 T cell receptor beta chains below come from one sample, sequenced in a study of T cells expressing NK-cell markers. TCRdb reprocessed the 5' RACE reads and stores each CDR3 protein as one record, lacking DNA. This listing includes over 200,000 distinct CDR3 sequences. Material for sequencing was blood T cells: a sorted CD56 or NKG2C T cell subset, CD4+ or CD8+ T cells, or bulk PBMC T cells (not recorded which). The receptors derive from a man younger than 35 in good health.

V usage is TRBV5-1 and J usage is TRBJ2-1; with no DNA, the TCRdb D assignment of TRBD1 cannot be verified. There are 12 residues in the CDR3. CDR1 and CDR2 (germline): SGHRS, YFSETQ. The CDR3 reads CASSLNDRGLFF.

This chain uses TRBV25-1 with TRBJ2-5. This CDR3 is built from 15 residues. CDR1 and CDR2 from the germline V gene are MGHDK and SYGVNS. This CDR3 reads CASSASYVARETQYF.

The chain combines TRBV5-6 with TRBJ2-1; the D call of TRBD1 rests on TCRdb alone, since no DNA is present to check it. The CDR3 is 16 amino acids. Germline assignment: CDR1 SGHDT and CDR2 YYEEEE. CDR3 sequence reads: CASSDAAGTGVDEQFF. Full variable domain (rest looked up from reference TRBV5-6 and TRBJ2-1): DAGVTQSPTHLIKTRGQQVTLRCSPKSGHDTVSWYQQALGQGPQFIFQYYEEEERQRGNFPDRFSGHQFPNYSSELNVNALLLGDSALYLCASSDAAGTGVDEQFFGPGTRLTVL.

The chain is built from TRBV6-1 and TRBJ1-3; TCRdb's D call of TRBD1 is untestable without DNA. Germline CDR1 is MNHNS and CDR2 is SASEGT. The CDR3 extends over 16 amino acids. The CDR3 reads CASSLRVGSSGNTIYF.

V gene TRBV7-6 combines with J gene TRBJ1-1; TCRdb gives TRBD1 as the D gene, but with no DNA this cannot be confirmed. The CDR3 consists of 15 residues. Germline V gene lookup returns CDR1 SGHVS and CDR2 FNYEAQ. This CDR3 reads CASSSTQVPNTEAFF.

The chain links TRBV6-2 or TRBV6-3 to TRBJ2-4; TCRdb lists TRBD2, though no DNA is available to test this call. Germline values: CDR1 MNHEY, CDR2 SVGEGT. The CDR3 is 17 residues long. The CDR3 protein is CASRRSSGRAMLDIQYF.

The chain carries TRBV5-5 and TRBJ1-5; the TRBD1 assignment by TCRdb is unverifiable without DNA. The CDR3 has 15 amino acids. Germline CDR1 and CDR2: SGHKS and YYEKEE (reference sequence). CDR3 protein: CASSFSGTGNQPQHF.

V usage is TRBV4-2 and J usage is TRBJ2-3; checking the TCRdb D call of TRBD1 is not possible without DNA. Germline assignment: CDR1 LGHNA and CDR2 YNFKEQ. The CDR3 runs 16 residues. This chain's CDR3 is CASSQDEVSPGGTQYF.

The CDR3 spells CSAQIPGHRGYEKLFF. The V and J genes are TRBV29-1 and TRBJ1-4. Germline CDR1 reads SQVTM; CDR2 reads ANQGSEA. The CDR3 runs 16 residues.

The rearrangement joins TRBV25-1 to TRBJ1-4. The CDR3 contains 13 residues. The germline CDR1 and CDR2 sequences are MGHDK and SYGVNS. CDR3 amino acids: CASTEYGHEKLFF.

The V call is TRBV20-1, the J call TRBJ2-1; without DNA, the TCRdb call of TRBD2 cannot be checked. CDR1 is DFQATT, CDR2 SNEGSKA, per germline (reference sequence). The CDR3 is 14 amino acids. The CDR3 spells CSADRTSGRAEQFF.

V is TRBV7-3 and J is TRBJ2-7; the D call from TCRdb, TRBD1, cannot be confirmed without DNA. The CDR3 runs to 16 residues. Looked up from germline, CDR1 is SGHTA and CDR2 is FQGTGA. The CDR3: CASSPSSGPGRNEQYF.

The chain's CDR3 is CASSLAQGNTQYF. V is TRBV12-3 or TRBV12-4 and J is TRBJ2-3. This CDR3 spans 13 amino acids.

The chain uses TRBV12-2 and TRBJ2-1; as DNA is missing, the TRBD1 call by TCRdb cannot be tested. TRBV12-2 is marked as a pseudogene. The CDR3 is 13 residues long. CDR3: CASLYGGYNEQFF.

The chain links TRBV20-1 to TRBJ2-5; TCRdb selects TRBD1, and the lack of DNA leaves this call unchecked. Germline loops: CDR1 DFQATT, CDR2 SNEGSKA (reference sequence). The length of the CDR3 is 15 residues. CDR3 residues: CSASSPRGGKETQYF.

V gene TRBV15 combines with J gene TRBJ2-1; TCRdb's D call, TRBD1, is unchecked because there is no DNA. The CDR3 contains 20 residues. Germline CDR1 reads LNHNV; CDR2 reads YYDKDF (reference sequence). This CDR3 reads CATSRVGGERFLGSYNEQFF.

The chain joins TRBV20-1 to TRBJ1-4. The CDR3 loop spans 14 amino acids. CDR1 and CDR2 (germline): DFQATT, SNEGSKA (reference sequence). This chain's CDR3 is CSAPYMATNEKLFF.

This chain joins TRBV4-2 and TRBJ2-7; the D call from TCRdb, TRBD2, cannot be confirmed without DNA. The germline CDR1 and CDR2 sequences are LGHNA and YNFKEQ. This CDR3 contains 19 residues. The CDR3 loop reads CASSQDMGLAGGGSYEQYF.

The chain recombines TRBV11-2 with TRBJ2-4; checking the TCRdb D call of TRBD2 is not possible without DNA. From germline, CDR1 is SGHAT and CDR2 FQNNGV. This CDR3 has 16 residues. The CDR3 sequence: CASSLSVSGTQNIQYF.

The chain employs TRBV11-2 and TRBJ2-4; TCRdb gives TRBD2 as the D gene, but with no DNA this cannot be confirmed. The germline gives CDR1 SGHAT, CDR2 FQNNGV. This CDR3 has 18 amino acids. This CDR3 reads CASSPGTSGRRAKNIQYF. The full variable domain, with the rest looked up from reference TRBV11-2 and TRBJ2-4, is EAGVAQSPRYKIIEKRQSVAFWCNPISGHATLYWYQQILGQGPKLLIQFQNNGVVDDSQLPKDRFSAERLKGVDSTLKIQPAKLEDSAVYLCASSPGTSGRRAKNIQYFGAGTRLSVL.

The chain is built from TRBV7-2 and TRBJ1-1. Germline V gene lookup returns CDR1 SGHTA and CDR2 FQGNSA. This CDR3 spans 11 amino acids. CDR3 region: CASSLWSEAFF. Full variable domain (missing parts from reference TRBV7-2 and TRBJ1-1): GAGVSQSPSNKVTEKGKDVELRCDPISGHTALYWYRQSLGQGLEFLIYFQGNSAPDKSGLPSDRFSAERTGGSVSTLTIQRTQQEDSAVYLCASSLWSEAFFGQGTRLTVV.

The gene calls are TRBV27 and TRBJ2-5; TCRdb picks TRBD2, but there is no DNA to check that call. The CDR3 spans 17 residues. CDR1 and CDR2 from the germline V gene are MNHEY and SMNVEV (reference sequence). Here the CDR3 reads CAIILRLAGVGRETQYF.

V usage is TRBV3-1 and J usage is TRBJ2-7; with no DNA, the TCRdb D assignment of TRBD1 cannot be verified. The CDR3 runs to 14 residues. Germline loops: CDR1 LGHDT, CDR2 YNNKEL (reference sequence). CDR3 loop: CASSRHLGQLEQYF.

The chain combines TRBV27 with TRBJ2-7; TCRdb's assignment of TRBD1 cannot be checked, as there is no DNA. CDR1 and CDR2 from the germline V gene are MNHEY and SMNVEV (reference sequence). The CDR3 is 16 amino acids. The CDR3 sequence is CASRKSPGQFYDGQYF.

V gene TRBV6-1 combines with J gene TRBJ1-2. CDR1 and CDR2 (germline): MNHNS, SASEGT. CDR3 length equals 14 residues. CDR3 residues: CASRTSTPDYGYTF.

This chain uses TRBV4-3 with TRBJ2-7; the D gene TCRdb calls, TRBD2, cannot be checked with no DNA. The CDR3 has 14 residues. Germline loops: CDR1 LGHNA, CDR2 YSLEER. Here the CDR3 reads CASSRRLEGHEQYF.

This chain uses TRBV7-3 with TRBJ2-2; the D gene TCRdb calls, TRBD1, cannot be checked with no DNA. This CDR3 has 19 amino acids. In germline, CDR1 is SGHTA, CDR2 FQGTGA. The CDR3 loop is CASSSQTPPGTTNTGELFF. Full variable domain (outside the CDR3, taken from reference TRBV7-3 and TRBJ2-2): GAGVSQTPSNKVTEKGKYVELRCDPISGHTALYWYRQSLGQGPEFLIYFQGTGAADDSGLPNDRFFAVRPEGSVSTLKIQRTERGDSAVYLCASSSQTPPGTTNTGELFFGEGSRLTVL.